The sequence of this TCR beta chain was determined in a study of breast tumors, draining lymph nodes, adjacent tissues. One entry per CDR3 protein, called by TCRdb with MiXCR from the multiplex PCR reads. The sample has fewer than 85,000 distinct CDR3 sequences, roughly 19% seen once. The lymph nodes were axillary draining lymph nodes from breast cancer patients. Study-wide results and limits: Data fit most tumor T cells coming from lymph node, expanding in tumor. Tumors had less TCR diversity than lymph nodes, more than nontumor tissue. That most tumor T cells come from lymph nodes remained unproven.

CDR1 and CDR2 (germline): WNHNN, SYGVQD (reference sequence). V dropped 7 bases and J dropped 0; count of bases not matched to a gene: 16. This CDR3 has 18 residues. This clonotype was detected ten times or more. Its antigen is currently unknown. The sequenced sample consisted of axillary lymph node tissue. The receptor comes from a female donor with breast cancer. Some clones in this sample may be carry-over from other donors' samples. J is TRBJ2-5 and V is TRBV10-1; 8 nucleotides match TRBD1. CDR3 coding DNA: TGCGCCAGCAACCACTCGGAAGGGCGACAGGGGTACCAAGAGACCCAGTACTTC. Translated, it gives CASNHSEGRQGYQETQYF.